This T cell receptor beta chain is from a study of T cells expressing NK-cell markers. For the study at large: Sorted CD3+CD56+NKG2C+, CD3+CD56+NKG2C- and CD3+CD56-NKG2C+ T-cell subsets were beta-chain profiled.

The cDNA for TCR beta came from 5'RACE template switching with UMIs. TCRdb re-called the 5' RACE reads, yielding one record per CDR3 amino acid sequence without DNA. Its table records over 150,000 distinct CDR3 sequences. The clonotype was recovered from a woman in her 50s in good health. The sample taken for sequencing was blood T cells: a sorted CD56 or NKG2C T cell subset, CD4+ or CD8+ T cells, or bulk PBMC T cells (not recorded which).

CDR3 loop: CASSPPADTQYF. The chain is built from TRBV6-2 or TRBV6-3 and TRBJ2-3. The V gene's germline CDR1 is MNHEY and CDR2 SVGEGT. The length of the CDR3 is 12 residues.